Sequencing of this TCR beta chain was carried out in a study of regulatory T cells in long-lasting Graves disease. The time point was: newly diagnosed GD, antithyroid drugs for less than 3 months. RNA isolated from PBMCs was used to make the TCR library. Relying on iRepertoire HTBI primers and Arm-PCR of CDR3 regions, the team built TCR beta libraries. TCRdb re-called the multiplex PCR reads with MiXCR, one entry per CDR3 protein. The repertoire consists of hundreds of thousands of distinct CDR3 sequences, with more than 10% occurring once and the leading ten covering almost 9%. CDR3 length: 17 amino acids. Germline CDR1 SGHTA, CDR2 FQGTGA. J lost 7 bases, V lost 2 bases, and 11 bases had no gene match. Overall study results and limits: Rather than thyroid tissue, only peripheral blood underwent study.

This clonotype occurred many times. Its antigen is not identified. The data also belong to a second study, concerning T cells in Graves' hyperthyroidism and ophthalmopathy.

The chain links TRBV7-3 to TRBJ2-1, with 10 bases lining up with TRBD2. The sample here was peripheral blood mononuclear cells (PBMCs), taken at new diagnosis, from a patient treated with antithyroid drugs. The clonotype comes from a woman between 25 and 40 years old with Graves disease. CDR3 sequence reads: CASSLDRGLASKNEQFF. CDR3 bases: TGTGCCAGCAGCTTAGACCGGGGACTAGCGAGTAAGAATGAGCAGTTCTTC.